The 23 T cell receptor beta chains below all came from one sample that was sequenced in a study of OX40 agonist ivuxolimab in advanced cancers. Assay used: immunoSEQ multiplex PCR; TCRdb lists only in-frame clones, some missing. Of about 93,000 clones in the sample, roughly 89% are singletons; the top ten hold about 0.3%. Specimen: CD4+ or CD8+ T cells sorted from blood, collected in a trial of the OX40 agonist ivuxolimab. These receptors were collected from an adult with an advanced solid tumor such as melanoma, head and neck, liver or kidney cancer.

This clone appeared once. The chain has TRBV5-4 and TRBJ2-6; D is unclear. CDR3 size: 18 residues. Trimming took off 3 bases at V and 0 bases at J, with 16 bases between the two ends. CDR1 is SGHNT, CDR2 YYREEE, per germline (reference sequence). The CDR3 DNA is TGTGCCAGCAGCTCCTCCGGGCCAGCCCTCTCTGGGGCCAACGTCCTGACTTTC. Protein sequence: CASSSSGPALSGANVLTF.

The V and J genes are TRBV5-1 and TRBJ2-2; 7 bases agree with TRBD2. Trimming cost V 2 bases and J 6 bases; bases outside gene matches: 4. This CDR3 spans 14 amino acids. Germline CDR1 reads SGHRS; CDR2 reads YFSETQ. CDR3: CASSLGLVSGELFF. CDR3 sequence (DNA): TGCGCCAGCAGCTTAGGACTAGTTTCCGGGGAGCTGTTTTTT.

This clone was counted a few times. CDR3 DNA: TGTGCCAGCAGTTTATCGGCAGGGATTCAGCCCCAGCATTTT. Its protein product is CASSLSAGIQPQHF. This chain uses TRBV27 with TRBJ1-5; D might be TRBD1 (5 bases). The CDR3 is 14 residues long. V was shortened by 0 bases and J by 6 bases, with 9 bases between the two germline ends. Germline CDR1 MNHEY, CDR2 SMNVEV (reference sequence).

This clone was found once. The chain uses TRBV15 and TRBJ1-2, with 8 bases aligning to TRBD1. The trim removed 3 bases at V and 6 bases at J, leaving 9 bases unmatched. CDR1 and CDR2 from the germline V gene are LNHNV and YYDKDF (reference sequence). The CDR3 has 15 amino acids. The CDR3 region has the DNA TGTGCCACCAGCAGGGTGGACAGGGATTTGGATGGCTACACCTTC. It codes for CATSRVDRDLDGYTF. Drawing the rest from reference TRBV15 and TRBJ1-2, the complete variable domain is DAMVIQNPRYQVTQFGKPVTLSCSQTLNHNVMYWYQQKSSQAPKLLFHYYDKDFNNEADTPDNFQSRRPNTSFCFLDIRSPGLGDTAMYLCATSRVDRDLDGYTFGSGTRLTVV.

V gene TRBV6-5 combines with J gene TRBJ2-7; the D is unclear. The CDR3 spans 13 residues. Trimming removed 6 bases from V and 5 bases from J, with 14 bases in between. CDR1 is MNHEY, CDR2 SVGAGI, per germline. Here the CDR3 reads CASSQGRWDEQYF. The CDR3 DNA is TGTGCCAGCAGCCAAGGGCGATGGGACGAGCAGTACTTC.

In its sample, this clone was seen a few times. The chain employs TRBV19 and TRBJ1-1; D may be TRBD1 (5 bases). CDR1 and CDR2 (germline): LNHDA, SQIVND (reference sequence). The CDR3 contains 13 residues. Trimming removed 7 bases at V and 5 bases at J, with 14 bases between. The CDR3 sequence is CASIEGSGTEAFF. The CDR3 bases are TGTGCCAGTATAGAGGGGTCGGGAACTGAAGCTTTCTTT.

This chain links TRBV7-4 with TRBJ1-5; possible D gene TRBD1, 5 bases. Germline values: CDR1 SGHVT, CDR2 SQSDAQ. The V gene lost 0 bases and the J gene lost 0 bases, with 15 bases spanning the gap. The CDR3 runs 18 residues. The CDR3 nucleotides are TGTGCCAGCAGCTTAGCGGGCAACGGGACCCTTAGCAATCAGCCCCAGCATTTT. It translates to CASSLAGNGTLSNQPQHF.

The chain is built from TRBV7-2 and TRBJ2-7, with D uncertain. Germline V gene sequence: CDR1 SGHTA, CDR2 FQGNSA. CDR3 length: 13 residues. V was cut by 4 bases and J by 3 bases, with 10 bases left in between. CDR3 amino acids: CASSSQKVYEQYF. Here the CDR3 DNA reads TGTGCCAGCAGCTCGCAAAAGGTCTACGAGCAGTACTTC.

The rearrangement uses TRBV29-1 and TRBJ1-5; D remains ambiguous. The CDR3 runs 13 residues. Germline loops: CDR1 SQVTM, CDR2 ANQGSEA. Trimming pared 5 bases from V and 4 bases from J, leaving 12 bases between. As DNA, the CDR3 is TGCAGCGTTATCGAGGCCCTGAATCAGCCCCAGCATTTT. This sequence encodes CSVIEALNQPQHF.

The genes are TRBV5-4 and TRBJ2-3; 11 positions match TRBD1. Germline CDR1 SGHNT, CDR2 YYREEE (reference sequence). Trimming cost V 0 bases and J 4 bases; bases outside gene matches: 4. The CDR3 spans 16 residues. The CDR3 nucleotides are TGTGCCAGCAGCTTGGCGCGGACAGGGGGCGCAGATACGCAGTATTTT. Encoded protein: CASSLARTGGADTQYF.

This CDR3 reads CASSQQPGEAFF. The CDR3 coding sequence is TGTGCCAGCAGCCAACAACCCGGGGAGGCTTTCTTT. The chain couples TRBV14 to TRBJ1-1; D not resolved. In germline, CDR1 is SGHDN, CDR2 FVKESK. V was trimmed by 2 bases and J by 11 bases, leaving 12 bases between them. This CDR3 is 12 amino acids long.

The V gene is TRBV9, the J gene TRBJ2-1; 10 nucleotides align to TRBD2. CDR1 is SGDLS, CDR2 YYNGEE, per germline. This CDR3 has 17 amino acids. Trimming at V came to 0 bases and at J to 3 bases, leaving 6 bases not matched to a gene. DNA for the CDR3: TGTGCCAGCAGCGTAGGACTAGCGGGCGCTCTCTACAATGAGCAGTTCTTC. This encodes CASSVGLAGALYNEQFF.

The chain recombines TRBV9 with TRBJ1-2; perhaps TRBD1 as D (5 bases). Germline CDR1 SGDLS, CDR2 YYNGEE. The CDR3 is 14 amino acids. V gave up 1 base and J gave up 7 bases, with 14 bases separating them. The CDR3 nucleotides are TGTGCCAGCAGCGTATCAGGGCCCCTTCGTGGCTACACCTTC. This sequence encodes CASSVSGPLRGYTF.

V is TRBV4-3 and J is TRBJ1-2; no firm D call. Deletions cut 4 bases from V and 0 bases from J, with 15 bases between. This CDR3 is 16 amino acids long. CDR1 and CDR2 from the germline V gene are LGHNA and YSLEER. The CDR3 here is CASSLGAGSANYGYTF. CDR3 bases: TGCGCCAGCAGCCTCGGCGCGGGTAGTGCTAACTATGGCTACACCTTC.

This clone has just one count. The chain combines TRBV28 with TRBJ2-5; D is ambiguous. CDR1 and CDR2 (germline): MDHEN, SYDVKM. The V end was cut by 3 bases, the J end by 1 base, with 0 bases between. The CDR3 length is 11 residues. The CDR3 sequence is CASSFQETQYF. The CDR3 DNA sequence: TGTGCCAGCAGTTTCCAAGAGACCCAGTACTTC.

This sequence joins TRBV29-1 and TRBJ2-7; D unresolved. The germline gives CDR1 SQVTM, CDR2 ANQGSEA. V lost 6 bases to trimming and J lost 2 bases, with 14 bases between them. CDR3 size: 13 residues. The chain's CDR3 is CSVAAVHAYEQYF. CDR3 coding DNA: TGCAGCGTCGCGGCAGTCCATGCCTACGAGCAGTACTTC.

V gene TRBV7-2 combines with J gene TRBJ2-1; TRBD1 matches at 7 bases. Germline V gene lookup returns CDR1 SGHTA and CDR2 FQGNSA. The CDR3 totals 15 residues. J lost 9 bases, V lost 2 bases, and 10 bases had no gene match. The CDR3 DNA reads as TGTGCCAGCAGCTTACGGCAGGGGGTAATGGGTGAGCAGTTCTTC. Its translation: CASSLRQGVMGEQFF.

This chain joins TRBV6-5 and TRBJ1-3; no reliable D call. V lost 2 bases, J lost 1 base, and 6 bases lay in between. This CDR3 is built from 14 residues. Germline CDR1 reads MNHEY; CDR2 reads SVGAGI. CDR3 sequence reads: CASSYGVSGNTIYF. The DNA for the CDR3 is TGTGCCAGCAGTTACGGGGTTTCTGGAAACACCATATATTTT.

The rearrangement links TRBV9 to TRBJ2-7; either TRBD1 or TRBD2 may supply D (5 bases each). The ends were cut back, 0 bases at V and 5 bases at J, with 18 bases in the middle. The germline V gene encodes CDR1 SGDLS and CDR2 YYNGEE. The CDR3 is 16 amino acids. DNA of the CDR3: TGTGCCAGCAGCGTAGGGTCGGGCGTTGAGGGGCACGAGCAGTACTTC. Translating gives CASSVGSGVEGHEQYF.

A single count supports this clone. The chain joins TRBV18 to TRBJ2-6; 9 nucleotides match TRBD1. This CDR3 spans 19 amino acids. V was clipped by 2 bases and J by 2 bases; unmatched bases: 10. Germline V gene data show CDR1 as KGHSH and CDR2 as LQKENI. DNA of the CDR3: TGTGCCAGCTCACCAGGGACAGGGCGGGGTTCGGCTGGGGCCAACGTCCTGACTTTC. This codes for CASSPGTGRGSAGANVLTF.

This clone was counted only a few times. The chain is built from TRBV4-1 and TRBJ2-7; 7 bases are a match to TRBD1. The CDR3 runs 15 residues. Unmatched junction bases numbered 8, after V lost 5 bases and J lost 1 base. Germline CDR1 is MGHRA and CDR2 is YSYEKL. The CDR3 is CASSNPTGESYEQYF. CDR3 DNA sequence: TGCGCCAGCAGCAACCCTACAGGGGAGTCCTACGAGCAGTACTTC.

The chain employs TRBV29-1 and TRBJ1-1; D is possibly TRBD1 (5 bases). V dropped 4 bases and J dropped 2 bases, with 14 bases sitting between them. The CDR3 has 14 amino acids. Germline CDR1 reads SQVTM; CDR2 reads ANQGSEA. The CDR3 nucleotides are TGCAGCGTTGGAGTGGGGGAGGCCAACACTGAAGCTTTCTTT. Its translation is CSVGVGEANTEAFF.

The chain is built from TRBV4-2 and TRBJ1-4; D is perhaps TRBD1 (5 bases). The germline V gene has CDR1 LGHNA and CDR2 YNFKEQ. This CDR3 spans 17 amino acids. The germline V and J ends were trimmed by 0 bases and 4 bases, with 15 bases remaining between them. CDR3 sequence (DNA): TGTGCCAGCAGCCAAGAGCTGACAAGGGGAAATAATGAAAAACTGTTTTTT. It yields the protein CASSQELTRGNNEKLFF.